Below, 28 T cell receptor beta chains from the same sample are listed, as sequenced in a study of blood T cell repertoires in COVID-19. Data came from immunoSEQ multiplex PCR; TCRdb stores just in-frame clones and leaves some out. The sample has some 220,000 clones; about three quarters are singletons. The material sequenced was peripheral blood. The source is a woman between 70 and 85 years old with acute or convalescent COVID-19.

The DNA of the CDR3 is TGTGCCAGCAGCTCAGAACGGACAGGGGCAGATACGCAGTATTTT. This sequence encodes CASSSERTGADTQYF. This chain joins TRBV6-2 or TRBV6-3 and TRBJ2-3, with 9 bases lining up with TRBD1. The CDR3 is 15 amino acids. After removal of 6 bases from V and 4 bases from J, the junction contained 8 bases not matched to a gene. CDR1 and CDR2 (germline): MNHEY, SVGEGT.

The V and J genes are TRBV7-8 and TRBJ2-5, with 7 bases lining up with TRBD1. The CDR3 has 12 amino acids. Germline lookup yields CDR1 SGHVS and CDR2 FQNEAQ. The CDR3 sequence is CVSKGAQETQYF. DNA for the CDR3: TGTGTCTCAAAGGGGGCCCAAGAGACCCAGTACTTC.

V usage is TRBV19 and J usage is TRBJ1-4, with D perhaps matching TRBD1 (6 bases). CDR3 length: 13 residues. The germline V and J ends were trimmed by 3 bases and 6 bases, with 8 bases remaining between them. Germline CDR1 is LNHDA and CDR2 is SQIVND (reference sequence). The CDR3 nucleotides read TGTGCCAGTAGTATCGGACAGTATGAAAAACTGTTTTTT. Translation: CASSIGQYEKLFF.

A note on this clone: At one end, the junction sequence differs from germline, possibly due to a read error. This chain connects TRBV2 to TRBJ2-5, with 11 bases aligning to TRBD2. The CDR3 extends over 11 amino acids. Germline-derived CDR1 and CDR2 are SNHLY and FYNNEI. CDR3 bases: TGTGCCAGTTCACTAGCGGGGGATGGAAACTTC. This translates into CASSLAGDGNF.

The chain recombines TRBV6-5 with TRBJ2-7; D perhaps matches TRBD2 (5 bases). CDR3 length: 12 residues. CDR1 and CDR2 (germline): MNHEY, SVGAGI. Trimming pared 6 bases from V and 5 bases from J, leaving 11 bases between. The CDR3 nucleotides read TGTGCCAGCAGACCGCAGAGGGACGAGCAGTACTTC. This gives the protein CASRPQRDEQYF.

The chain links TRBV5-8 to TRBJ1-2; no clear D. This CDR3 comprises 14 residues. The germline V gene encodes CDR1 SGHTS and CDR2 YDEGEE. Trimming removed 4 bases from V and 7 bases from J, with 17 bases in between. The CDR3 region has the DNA TGTGCCAGCAGCCCCGGGGAGGCCCCGGGTGGCTACACCTTC. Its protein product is CASSPGEAPGGYTF.

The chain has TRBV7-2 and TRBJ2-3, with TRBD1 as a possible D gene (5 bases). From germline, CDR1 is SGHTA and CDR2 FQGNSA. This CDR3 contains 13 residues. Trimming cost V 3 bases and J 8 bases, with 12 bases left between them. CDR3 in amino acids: CASSFQGSGTQYF. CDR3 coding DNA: TGTGCCAGCAGCTTCCAGGGTTCCGGTACGCAGTATTTT. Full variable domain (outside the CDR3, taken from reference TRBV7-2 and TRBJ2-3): GAGVSQSPSNKVTEKGKDVELRCDPISGHTALYWYRQSLGQGLEFLIYFQGNSAPDKSGLPSDRFSAERTGGSVSTLTIQRTQQEDSAVYLCASSFQGSGTQYFGPGTRLTVL.

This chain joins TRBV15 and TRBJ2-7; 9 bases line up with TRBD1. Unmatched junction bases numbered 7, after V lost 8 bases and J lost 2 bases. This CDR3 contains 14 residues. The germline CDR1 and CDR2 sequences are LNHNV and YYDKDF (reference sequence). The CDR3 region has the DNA TGTGCCACCGGGGACAGGGTGGCCCCCTACGAGCAGTACTTC. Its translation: CATGDRVAPYEQYF.

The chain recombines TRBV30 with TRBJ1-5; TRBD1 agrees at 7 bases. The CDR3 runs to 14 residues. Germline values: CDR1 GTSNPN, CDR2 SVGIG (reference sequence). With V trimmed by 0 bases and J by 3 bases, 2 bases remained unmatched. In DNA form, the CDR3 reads TGTGCCTGGAGTGTGGGACAGTCCAATCAGCCCCAGCATTTT. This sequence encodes CAWSVGQSNQPQHF.

The CDR3 region is CSVETDRVDGYTF. CDR3 nucleotides: TGCAGCGTTGAGACGGACAGGGTGGATGGCTACACCTTC. The chain links TRBV29-1 to TRBJ1-2; TRBD1 matches at 8 bases. The V segment lost 3 bases and the J segment 6 bases; nucleotides outside the gene matches: 6. This CDR3 is 13 amino acids long. Germline V gene sequence: CDR1 SQVTM, CDR2 ANQGSEA.

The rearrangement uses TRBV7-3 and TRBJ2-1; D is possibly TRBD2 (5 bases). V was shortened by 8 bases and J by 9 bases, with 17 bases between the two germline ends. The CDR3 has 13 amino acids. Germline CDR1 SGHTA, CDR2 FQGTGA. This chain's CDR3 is CASSSLTGIEQFF. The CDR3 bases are TGTGCCAGCTCCTCACTGACCGGGATTGAGCAGTTCTTC.

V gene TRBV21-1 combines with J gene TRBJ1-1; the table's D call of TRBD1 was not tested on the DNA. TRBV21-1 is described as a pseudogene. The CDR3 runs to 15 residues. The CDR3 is CASSKSRQGDTEAFF. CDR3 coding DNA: TGTGCCAGCAGCAAATCCAGACAGGGGGACACTGAAGCTTTCTTT.

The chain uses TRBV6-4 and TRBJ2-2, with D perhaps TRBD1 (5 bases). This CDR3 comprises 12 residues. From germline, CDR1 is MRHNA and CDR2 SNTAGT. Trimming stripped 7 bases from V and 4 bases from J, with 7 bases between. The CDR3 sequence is CASNQGTGELFF. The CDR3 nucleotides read TGTGCCAGCAACCAGGGCACCGGGGAGCTGTTTTTT.

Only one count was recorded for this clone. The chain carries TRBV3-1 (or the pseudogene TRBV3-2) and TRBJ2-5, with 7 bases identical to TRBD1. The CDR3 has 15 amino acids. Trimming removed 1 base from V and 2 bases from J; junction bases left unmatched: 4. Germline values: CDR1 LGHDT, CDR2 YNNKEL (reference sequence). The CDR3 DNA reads TGTGCCAGCAGCCAAGGAGGGGGACAGCAAGAGACCCAGTACTTC. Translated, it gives CASSQGGGQQETQYF.

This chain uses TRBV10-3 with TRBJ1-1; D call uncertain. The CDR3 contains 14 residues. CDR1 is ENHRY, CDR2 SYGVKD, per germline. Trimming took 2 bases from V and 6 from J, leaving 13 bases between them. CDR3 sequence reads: CAISERGFDAEAFF. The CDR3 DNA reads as TGTGCCATCAGTGAGAGAGGGTTTGACGCTGAAGCTTTCTTT.

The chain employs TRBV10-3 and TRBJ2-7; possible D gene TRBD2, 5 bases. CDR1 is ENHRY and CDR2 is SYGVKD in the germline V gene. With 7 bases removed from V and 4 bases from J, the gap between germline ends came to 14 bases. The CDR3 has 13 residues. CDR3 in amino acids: CAIIDGERYEQYF. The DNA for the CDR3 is TGTGCCATCATTGACGGCGAGCGGTACGAGCAGTACTTC.

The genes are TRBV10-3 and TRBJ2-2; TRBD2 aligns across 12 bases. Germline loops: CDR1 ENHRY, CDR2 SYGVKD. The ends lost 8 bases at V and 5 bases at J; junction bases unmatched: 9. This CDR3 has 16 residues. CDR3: CAIRGLAGRGTGELFF. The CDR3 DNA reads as TGTGCCATCCGAGGACTAGCGGGGAGGGGAACCGGGGAGCTGTTTTTT.

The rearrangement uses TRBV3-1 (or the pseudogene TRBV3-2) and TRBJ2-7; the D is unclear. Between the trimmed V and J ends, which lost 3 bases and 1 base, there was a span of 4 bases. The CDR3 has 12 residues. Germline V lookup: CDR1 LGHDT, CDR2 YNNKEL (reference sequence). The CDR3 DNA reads TGTGCCAGCAGCCATAGATCCTACGAGCAGTACTTC. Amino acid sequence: CASSHRSYEQYF.

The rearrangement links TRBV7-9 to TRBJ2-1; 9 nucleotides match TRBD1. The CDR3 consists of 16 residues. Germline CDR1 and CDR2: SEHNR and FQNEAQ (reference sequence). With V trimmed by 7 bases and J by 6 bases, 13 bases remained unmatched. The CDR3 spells CASNPAGQGQGNEQFF. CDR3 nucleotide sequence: TGTGCCAGCAACCCAGCGGGACAGGGTCAAGGCAATGAGCAGTTCTTC. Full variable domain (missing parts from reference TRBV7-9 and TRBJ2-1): DTGVSQNPRHKITKRGQNVTFRCDPISEHNRLYWYRQTLGQGPEFLTYFQNEAQLEKSRLLSDRFSAERPKGSFSTLEIQRTEQGDSAMYLCASNPAGQGQGNEQFFGPGTRLTVL.

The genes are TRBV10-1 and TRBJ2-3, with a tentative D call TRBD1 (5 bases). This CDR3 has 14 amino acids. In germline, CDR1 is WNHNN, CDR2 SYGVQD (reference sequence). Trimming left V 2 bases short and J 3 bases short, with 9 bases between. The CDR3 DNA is TGCGCCAGCAGTGAGGGGGCCGGGACAGATACGCAGTATTTT. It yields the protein CASSEGAGTDTQYF.

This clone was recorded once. This chain's CDR3 is CASSIGGKRTGIHEQYF. CDR3 coding DNA: TGTGCCAGTAGTATAGGGGGCAAAAGGACAGGGATCCACGAGCAGTACTTC. The chain recombines TRBV19 with TRBJ2-7; 8 nucleotides line up with TRBD1. The CDR3 runs to 17 residues. Germline CDR1 and CDR2: LNHDA and SQIVND (reference sequence). V dropped 1 base and J dropped 5; count of bases not matched to a gene: 13.

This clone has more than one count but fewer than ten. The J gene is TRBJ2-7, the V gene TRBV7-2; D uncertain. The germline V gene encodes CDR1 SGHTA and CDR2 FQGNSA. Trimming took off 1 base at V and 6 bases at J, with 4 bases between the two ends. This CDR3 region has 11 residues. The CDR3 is CASSLVGEQYF. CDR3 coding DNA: TGTGCCAGCAGCTTAGTCGGCGAGCAGTACTTC.

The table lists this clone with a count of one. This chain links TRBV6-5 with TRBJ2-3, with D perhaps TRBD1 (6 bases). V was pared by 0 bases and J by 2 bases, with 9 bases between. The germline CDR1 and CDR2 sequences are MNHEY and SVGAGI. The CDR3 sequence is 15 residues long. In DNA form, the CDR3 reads TGTGCCAGCAGTTACTCCGGGACACTCACAGATACGCAGTATTTT. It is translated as CASSYSGTLTDTQYF.

Written as DNA, the CDR3 is TGTGCCAGCACCGGACAGGGAGTGGGTTATGAGCAGTTCTTC. It encodes CASTGQGVGYEQFF. The chain is built from TRBV18 and TRBJ2-1, with TRBD1 matching 8 bases. CDR1 and CDR2 from the germline V gene are KGHSH and LQKENI. With V trimmed by 8 bases and J by 8 bases, 11 bases remained unmatched. The CDR3 length is 14 residues.

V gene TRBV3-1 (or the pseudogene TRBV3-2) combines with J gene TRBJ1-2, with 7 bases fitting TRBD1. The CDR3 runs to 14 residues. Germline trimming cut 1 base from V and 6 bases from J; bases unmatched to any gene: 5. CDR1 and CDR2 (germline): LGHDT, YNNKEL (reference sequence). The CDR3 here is CASSQGRQGHGYTF. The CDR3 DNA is TGTGCCAGCAGCCAAGGCAGACAGGGACATGGCTACACCTTC.

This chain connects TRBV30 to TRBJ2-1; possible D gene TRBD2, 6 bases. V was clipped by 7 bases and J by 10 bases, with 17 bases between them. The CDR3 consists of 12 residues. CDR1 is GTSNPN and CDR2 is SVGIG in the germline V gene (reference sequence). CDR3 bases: TGTGCCTCTTCGGGAGATATTTCGGAGCAGTTCTTC. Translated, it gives CASSGDISEQFF.

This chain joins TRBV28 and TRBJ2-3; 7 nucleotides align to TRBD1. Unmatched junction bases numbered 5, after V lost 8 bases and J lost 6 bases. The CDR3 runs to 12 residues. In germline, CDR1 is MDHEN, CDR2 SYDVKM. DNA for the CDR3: TGTGCCAGCTGTACAGGGGAGGATACGCAGTATTTT. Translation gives CASCTGEDTQYF.

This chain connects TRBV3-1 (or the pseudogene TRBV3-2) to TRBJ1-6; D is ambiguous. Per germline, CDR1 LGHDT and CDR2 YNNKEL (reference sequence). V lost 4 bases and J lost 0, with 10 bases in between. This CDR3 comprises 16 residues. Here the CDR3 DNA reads TGTGCCAGCAGCCCCCTTAAGAGCTCCTATAATTCACCCCTCCACTTT. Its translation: CASSPLKSSYNSPLHF.